One and the same sample provided the 7 T cell receptor beta chains below, sequenced in a study of CXCR3-negative and CXCR3-positive naive CD8 T cells. The study made its TRB cDNA libraries by 5' RACE, adding UMI labels. TCRdb reanalyzed the 5' RACE reads, giving one entry per CDR3 protein sequence and no DNA. The clone table shows some 4,000 distinct CDR3 sequences, with the ten largest holding under 2%. Input material: naive CXCR3- CD8+ T cells from blood. Subset noted: CD45RO-CCR7+CD27+CD95- naive CD8+ T cells lacking CXCR3 (TNR3-). The origin of the receptors is a human donor in good health. Some clones in this sample may be carry-over from other donors' samples.

This clonotype is classed as medium-sized by frequency. The chain uses TRBV29-1 and TRBJ2-1; the D gene TCRdb calls, TRBD1, cannot be checked with no DNA. The CDR3 extends over 17 amino acids. Germline CDR1 and CDR2: SQVTM and ANQGSEA. CDR3 region: CSVEDGDWDVSYNEQFF.

By frequency, this clonotype is medium-sized. J is TRBJ2-5 and V is TRBV7-2; TCRdb proposes TRBD1, but this gene call is untestable without DNA. The V gene's germline CDR1 is SGHTA and CDR2 FQGNSA. This CDR3 is 14 amino acids long. CDR3 region: CASSPDRNQETQYF.

According to its frequency, this clonotype is medium-sized (0.01 to 0.1%). The CDR3 is CSVWGRGETQYF. The V call is TRBV29-1, the J call TRBJ2-5; TCRdb returns TRBD2, unconfirmable since there is no DNA. This CDR3 has 12 amino acids. Germline V gives CDR1 SQVTM, CDR2 ANQGSEA. The full variable domain, in which reference TRBV29-1 and TRBJ2-5 provide the parts outside the CDR3, is SAVISQKPSRDICQRGTSLTIQCQVDSQVTMMFWYRQQPGQSLTLIATANQGSEATYESGFVIDKFPISRPNLTFSTLTVSNMSPEDSSIYLCSVWGRGETQYFGPGTRLLVL.

Considering frequency, this clonotype is medium-sized (0.01 to 0.1%). This chain links TRBV4-3 with TRBJ2-1; the TRBD2 assignment by TCRdb is unverifiable without DNA. The CDR3 sequence is 16 residues long. The V gene's germline CDR1 is LGHNA and CDR2 YSLEER. This CDR3 is CASSQATSGSYNEQFF.

The rearrangement joins TRBV29-1 to TRBJ1-1; TCRdb names TRBD1, which stays unverified in the absence of DNA. Germline CDR1 SQVTM, CDR2 ANQGSEA. The CDR3 loop spans 14 amino acids. The CDR3 loop reads CSVDIRGEDTEAFF.

This clonotype registers medium-sized by frequency. This chain joins TRBV20-1 and TRBJ2-1; TCRdb's assignment of TRBD2 cannot be checked, as there is no DNA. CDR3 length: 20 amino acids. Germline V gene data show CDR1 as DFQATT and CDR2 as SNEGSKA (reference sequence). The CDR3 loop reads CSASNLKQGLAFGSDNEQFF.

V gene TRBV19 combines with J gene TRBJ1-1. Germline loops: CDR1 LNHDA, CDR2 SQIVND (reference sequence). The CDR3 spans 15 residues. The chain's CDR3 is CASSIATVWGTEAFF.